The entry below gives a single T cell receptor beta chain sequence along with its context. Its cognate antigen is unknown. The germline gives CDR1 MGHDK, CDR2 SYGVNS. V gave up 1 base and J gave up 8 bases, with 17 bases separating them. The CDR3 contains 16 residues. Researchers used genomic DNA as the template to profile TCR beta VDJ and CDR3. TCRdb redid the calling of the reads with MiXCR, one entry per CDR3 protein. The table includes under 200,000 distinct CDR3 sequences, around half detected once. The entry originates in a study of CD8+CD57+ T cells in acquired aplastic anemia. Study-wide points: Controls did not differ significantly from patients in CD8+ Simpson's diversity.

Patients sequenced had flow cytometry evidence of CD8+CD57+ cell expansion. Blood was sampled before the patients had received any therapy. J is TRBJ1-4 and V is TRBV25-1; possibly TRBD1 for D (5 bases). The sample was sorted CD4+, CD8+, or CD8+CD57+ T cells (not recorded which) from PBMCs. The receptor was derived from a human donor with aplastic anemia. The CDR3 coding sequence is TGTGCCAGCAGTGAATCCCCCGGGACGAGAGGGGAAAAACTGTTTTTT. Its protein is CASSESPGTRGEKLFF.